What follows is one T cell receptor beta chain and its context. The germline V gene encodes CDR1 SGHTA and CDR2 FQGNSA. V gave up 5 bases and J gave up 3 bases, with 14 bases separating them. The CDR3 consists of 15 residues. The data stem from a study of blood T cell repertoires in COVID-19. Data came from immunoSEQ multiplex PCR; TCRdb stores just in-frame clones and leaves some out. The sample yields about 250,000 clones, about 85% seen once. The Seattle patients, enrolled during active infection, were followed longitudinally. The sample consisted of peripheral blood. The rearrangement links TRBV7-2 to TRBJ2-1, with D perhaps TRBD2 (6 bases). The sequence came from a human donor with COVID-19, enrolled during active disease. The donor label of this sample is uncertain. The CDR3 DNA follows: TGTGCCAGCAGCCTATCTAGCGCGAGCTACAATGAGCAGTTCTTC. Encoded protein: CASSLSSASYNEQFF.